These T cell receptor beta chains were read from a single sample in a study of CD8 T cells in ankylosing spondylitis. TCRdb re-called the 5' RACE reads with MiXCR, one entry per CDR3 protein. Of more than 250,000 distinct CDR3 sequences in the sample, roughly 12% were seen once. The sample taken for sequencing was blood, either unsorted or a sorted T cell fraction (not recorded which). These receptors were collected from a female donor with ankylosing spondylitis or in good health (not recorded which). Both conserved end residues are part of each CDR3. Fields, in order: CDR3 protein, V gene.

CDR3 protein: CASSLRAGSLSYNEQFF
V gene: TRBV28

CDR3 protein: CASSLETGGFTEAFF
V gene: TRBV5-1

CDR3 protein: CSAREGGIQPQHF
V gene: TRBV20-1

CDR3 protein: CASSTPGRLDTEAFF
V gene: TRBV19

CDR3 protein: CASTPGGAKTQYF
V gene: TRBV6-1

CDR3 protein: CASSLPGQGAGNEQFF
V gene: TRBV7-9

CDR3 protein: CASSIRSQPQHF
V gene: TRBV19

CDR3 protein: CATSRGDRAYNEQFF
V gene: TRBV15

CDR3 protein: CASSSPGGHEQYF
V gene: TRBV5-5

CDR3 protein: CASSSRGLSEQYF
V gene: TRBV12-3/TRBV12-4

CDR3 protein: CASSPLPGHHTGELFF
V gene: TRBV28

CDR3 protein: CASSPRQGQVDTQYF
V gene: TRBV7-2

CDR3 protein: CSALMWGAGVYGYTF
V gene: TRBV29-1

CDR3 protein: CASSLGGGTADTQYF
V gene: TRBV11-3

CDR3 protein: CASSTLGRTEAFF
V gene: TRBV19

CDR3 protein: CASSPTRDYTDTQYF
V gene: TRBV7-7

CDR3 protein: CASSSHHEQSF
V gene: TRBV5-4

CDR3 protein: CASSPGTGGDYPF
V gene: TRBV5-1

CDR3 protein: CASSYYGKYEQFF
V gene: TRBV5-1

CDR3 protein: CASSPTGQGTQPQHF
V gene: TRBV5-5

CDR3 protein: CASSLRAPGQRHNEQFF
V gene: TRBV7-6

CDR3 protein: CAIKGGRPYEQYF
V gene: TRBV10-3

CDR3 protein: CASTPRGVLSYNEQFF
V gene: TRBV12-3/TRBV12-4

CDR3 protein: CSVDRLAIYNEQFF
V gene: TRBV29-1

CDR3 protein: CSAPTDTQYF
V gene: TRBV20-1

CDR3 protein: CASSPRQRPSWNEQFF
V gene: TRBV9

CDR3 protein: CASSGTGGTYNEQFF
V gene: TRBV9

CDR3 protein: CASSSGQGATNEKLFF
V gene: TRBV5-1

CDR3 protein: CSALTDIDTQYF
V gene: TRBV20-1

CDR3 protein: CSARLAGNVYNEQFF
V gene: TRBV20-1

CDR3 protein: CASSRSGNTIYF
V gene: TRBV9

CDR3 protein: CASSLGLPMSSYNEQFF
V gene: TRBV7-8

CDR3 protein: CASSLKETYGYTF
V gene: TRBV12-3/TRBV12-4

CDR3 protein: CASKDFTDTQYF
V gene: TRBV28

CDR3 protein: CASSLVGQYSYEQYF
V gene: TRBV7-2

CDR3 protein: CASSLGDNYEQYF
V gene: TRBV5-1

CDR3 protein: CASSPSEAFYGYTF
V gene: TRBV12-3/TRBV12-4

CDR3 protein: CASSQVAGGGNQPQHF
V gene: TRBV3-1

CDR3 protein: CASSTSRDRGPGYTF
V gene: TRBV19

CDR3 protein: CSGGIRNEQFF
V gene: TRBV20-1

CDR3 protein: CASRQDPEAFF
V gene: TRBV10-2